One sample yielded the 8 T cell receptor beta chains listed below, sequenced in a study of human T cells and chemical hapten exposure. Time point meaning: patch test 2, 6 weeks after DPC sensitization. Treatment reported: therapeutic diphenylcyclopropenone sensitization with weekly scalp DPC. TCRdb analysed the RACE reads with MiXCR anew, one entry per CDR3 protein. The sample contains just over 350,000 distinct CDR3 sequences, roughly 6% of which appear only once. The specimen was whole blood, collected in connection with sensitization to the hapten diphenylcyclopropenone (DPC). The receptors shown here come from a woman younger than 35 with alopecia areata. Some clones in this sample may be carry-over from other donors' samples.

This clonotype was recorded many times. The chain couples TRBV18 to TRBJ1-4; D remains unclear. Trimming removed 2 bases at V and 6 bases at J, with 10 bases between. CDR3 length equals 14 residues. Germline V gene sequence: CDR1 KGHSH, CDR2 LQKENI. CDR3 sequence (DNA): TGTGCCAGCTCACCAACAACCATTGATGAAAAACTGTTTTTT. Translation: CASSPTTIDEKLFF.

This clonotype was observed a handful of times. V gene TRBV7-9 combines with J gene TRBJ1-2; 7 bases map to TRBD1. Unmatched junction bases numbered 13, after V lost 5 bases and J lost 4 bases. The CDR3 runs 16 residues. CDR1 SEHNR and CDR2 FQNEAQ come from the germline V gene (reference sequence). The CDR3 here is CASSTPGQERSYGYTF. The CDR3 DNA reads as TGTGCCAGCAGCACCCCTGGACAGGAGCGGAGCTATGGCTACACCTTC.

This clonotype was counted many times. The CDR3 loop is CASSYSGQGTNTEAFF. In nucleotides, the CDR3 is TGTGCCAGCAGTTACTCAGGACAGGGAACGAACACTGAAGCTTTCTTT. The chain uses TRBV6-2 or TRBV6-3 and TRBJ1-1; 8 nucleotides line up with TRBD1. The CDR3 is 16 amino acids. The germline V gene encodes CDR1 MNHEY and CDR2 SVGEGT. Trimming at V came to 0 bases and at J to 1 base, leaving 4 bases not matched to a gene.

The J gene is TRBJ2-1, the V gene TRBV3-1; maybe TRBD1 (5 bases). V shed 2 bases and J shed 3 bases, with 14 bases lying between them. The CDR3 runs to 16 residues. The germline V gene encodes CDR1 LGHDT and CDR2 YNNKEL (reference sequence). CDR3 coding DNA: TGTGCCAGCAGCCAATCAGGGCGCAGTGACTACAATGAGCAGTTCTTC. Its translation: CASSQSGRSDYNEQFF.

The rearrangement joins TRBV3-1 to TRBJ2-3; D is perhaps TRBD2 (6 bases). Trimming pared 3 bases from V and 0 bases from J, leaving 16 bases between. The CDR3 is 17 residues long. The germline gives CDR1 LGHDT, CDR2 YNNKEL (reference sequence). The CDR3 region is CASSHEAGSISTDTQYF. The CDR3 DNA follows: TGTGCCAGCAGCCACGAGGCGGGGTCGATAAGCACAGATACGCAGTATTTT.

This chain connects TRBV29-1 to TRBJ2-5; the D gene could be TRBD1 or TRBD2 (5 bases each). The germline V and J ends were trimmed by 3 bases and 3 bases, with 11 bases remaining between them. This CDR3 has 13 residues. CDR1 and CDR2 from the germline V gene are SQVTM and ANQGSEA. CDR3 amino acids: CSVDWDGEETQYF. CDR3 nucleotides: TGCAGCGTTGACTGGGACGGGGAAGAGACCCAGTACTTC.

This clonotype was seen ten or more times. The gene calls are TRBV28 and TRBJ1-5; tentatively, D is TRBD1 (5 bases). Germline lookup yields CDR1 MDHEN and CDR2 SYDVKM. V lost 8 bases, J lost 6 bases, and 20 bases lay in between. The length of the CDR3 is 15 residues. The CDR3 sequence is CASSGRALSSQPQHF. The CDR3 DNA sequence: TGTGCCAGCTCCGGCAGGGCGCTTTCCAGTCAGCCCCAGCATTTT.

At least ten counts were recorded for this clonotype. The gene calls are TRBV6-5 and TRBJ1-1; 9 bases are a match to TRBD1. V lost 4 bases to trimming and J lost 5 bases; unmatched junction nucleotides: 8. CDR3 length: 15 residues. In germline, CDR1 is MNHEY, CDR2 SVGAGI. In DNA, the CDR3 is TGTGCCAGCAGTTCTCCGGGACAGGGAAGAACTGAAGCTTTCTTT. Translation: CASSSPGQGRTEAFF.